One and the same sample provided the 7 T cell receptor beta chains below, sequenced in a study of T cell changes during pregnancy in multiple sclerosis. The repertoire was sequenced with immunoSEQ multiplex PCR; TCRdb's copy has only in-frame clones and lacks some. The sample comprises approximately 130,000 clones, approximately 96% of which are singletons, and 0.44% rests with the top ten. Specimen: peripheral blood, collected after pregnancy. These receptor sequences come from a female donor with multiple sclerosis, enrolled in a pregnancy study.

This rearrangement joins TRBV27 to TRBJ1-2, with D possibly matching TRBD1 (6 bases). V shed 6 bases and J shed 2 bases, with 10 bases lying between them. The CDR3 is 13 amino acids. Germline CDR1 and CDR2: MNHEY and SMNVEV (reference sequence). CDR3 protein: CASRYRANYGYTF. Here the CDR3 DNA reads TGTGCCAGCAGATACAGGGCGAACTATGGCTACACCTTC.

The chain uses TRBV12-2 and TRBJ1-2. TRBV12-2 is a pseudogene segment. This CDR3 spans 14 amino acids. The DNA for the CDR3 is TGTGCAAGTCGCTTACGCCGGGACTTTTATGGCTACACCTTC. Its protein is CASRLRRDFYGYTF.

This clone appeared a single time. In nucleotides, the CDR3 is TGTGCCTGGAGTGGTTTTGTGGGACTAGCGGTCCAAGAGACCCAGTACTTC. Its protein is CAWSGFVGLAVQETQYF. The chain has TRBV30 and TRBJ2-5; 11 nucleotides line up with TRBD2. Per the germline V gene, CDR1 is GTSNPN and CDR2 is SVGIG (reference sequence). The CDR3 spans 17 residues. J was trimmed by 1 base and V by 1 base; bases with no gene match: 8.

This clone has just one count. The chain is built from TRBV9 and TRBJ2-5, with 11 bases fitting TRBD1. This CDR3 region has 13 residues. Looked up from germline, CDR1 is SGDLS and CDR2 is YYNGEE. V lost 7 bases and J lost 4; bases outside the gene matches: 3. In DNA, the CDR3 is TGTGCCAGCGGACAGGGGGCCGCAGAGACCCAGTACTTC. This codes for CASGQGAAETQYF.

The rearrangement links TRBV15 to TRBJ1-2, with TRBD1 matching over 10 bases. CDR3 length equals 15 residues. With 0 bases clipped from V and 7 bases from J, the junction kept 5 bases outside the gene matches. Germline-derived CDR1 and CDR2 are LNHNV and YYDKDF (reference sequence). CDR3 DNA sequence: TGTGCCACCAGCAGAGATTTGACAGGGGGCAGTGGCTACACCTTC. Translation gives CATSRDLTGGSGYTF.

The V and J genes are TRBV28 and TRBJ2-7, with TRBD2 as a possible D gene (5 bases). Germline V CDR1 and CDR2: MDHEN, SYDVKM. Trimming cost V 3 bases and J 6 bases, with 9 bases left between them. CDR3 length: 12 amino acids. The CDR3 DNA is TGTGCCAGCAGTTTGGCGAGCGGCGAGCAGTACTTC. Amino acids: CASSLASGEQYF.

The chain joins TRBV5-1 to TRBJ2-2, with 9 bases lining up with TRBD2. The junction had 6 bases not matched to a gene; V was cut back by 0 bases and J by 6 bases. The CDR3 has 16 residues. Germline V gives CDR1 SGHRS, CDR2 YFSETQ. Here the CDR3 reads CASSLVGGRAPGELFF. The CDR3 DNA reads TGCGCCAGCAGCTTGGTTGGCGGGAGGGCCCCCGGGGAGCTGTTTTTT.